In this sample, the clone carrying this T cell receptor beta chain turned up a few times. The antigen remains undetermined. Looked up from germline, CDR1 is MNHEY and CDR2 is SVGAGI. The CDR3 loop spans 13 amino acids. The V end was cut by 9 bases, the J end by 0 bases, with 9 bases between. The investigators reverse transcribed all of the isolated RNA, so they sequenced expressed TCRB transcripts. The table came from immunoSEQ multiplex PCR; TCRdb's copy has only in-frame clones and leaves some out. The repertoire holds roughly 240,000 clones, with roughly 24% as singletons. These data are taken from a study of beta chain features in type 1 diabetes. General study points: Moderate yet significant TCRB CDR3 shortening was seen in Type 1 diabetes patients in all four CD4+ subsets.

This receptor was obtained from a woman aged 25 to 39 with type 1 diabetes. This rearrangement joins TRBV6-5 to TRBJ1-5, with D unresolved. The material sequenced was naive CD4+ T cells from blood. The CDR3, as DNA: TGTGCCAGTAGAGGGCCTAGCAATCAGCCCCAGCATTTT. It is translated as CASRGPSNQPQHF.